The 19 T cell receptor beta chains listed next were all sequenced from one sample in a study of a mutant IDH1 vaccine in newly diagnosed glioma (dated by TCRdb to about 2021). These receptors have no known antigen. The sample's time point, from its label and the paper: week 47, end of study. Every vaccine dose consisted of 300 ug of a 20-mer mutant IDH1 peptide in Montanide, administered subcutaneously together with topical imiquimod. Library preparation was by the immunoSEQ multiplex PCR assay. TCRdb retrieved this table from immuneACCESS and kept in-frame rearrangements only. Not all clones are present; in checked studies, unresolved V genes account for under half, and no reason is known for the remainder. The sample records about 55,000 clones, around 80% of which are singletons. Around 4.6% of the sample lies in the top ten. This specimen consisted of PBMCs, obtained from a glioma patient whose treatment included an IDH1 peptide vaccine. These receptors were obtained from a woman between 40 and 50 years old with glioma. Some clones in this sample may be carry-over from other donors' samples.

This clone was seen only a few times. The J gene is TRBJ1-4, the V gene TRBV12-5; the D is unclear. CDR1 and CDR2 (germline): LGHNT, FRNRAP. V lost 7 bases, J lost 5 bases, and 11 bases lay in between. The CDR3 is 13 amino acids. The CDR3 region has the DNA TGTGCTAGTGCTCGGGCCTCGAATGAAAAACTGTTTTTT. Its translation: CASARASNEKLFF.

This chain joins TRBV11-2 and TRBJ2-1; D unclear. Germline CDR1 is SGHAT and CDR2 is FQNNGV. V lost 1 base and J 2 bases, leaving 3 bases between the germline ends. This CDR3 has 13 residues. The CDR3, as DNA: TGTGCCAGCAGCTTAGTACCCTACAATGAGCAGTTCTTC. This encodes CASSLVPYNEQFF. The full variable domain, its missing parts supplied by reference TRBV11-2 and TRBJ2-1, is EAGVAQSPRYKIIEKRQSVAFWCNPISGHATLYWYQQILGQGPKLLIQFQNNGVVDDSQLPKDRFSAERLKGVDSTLKIQPAKLEDSAVYLCASSLVPYNEQFFGPGTRLTVL.

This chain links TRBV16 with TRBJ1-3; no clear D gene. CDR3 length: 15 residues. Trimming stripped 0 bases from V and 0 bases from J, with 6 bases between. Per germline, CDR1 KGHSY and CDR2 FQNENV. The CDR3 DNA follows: TGTGCCAGCAGCCAATCAGGAGGCTCTGGAAACACCATATATTTT. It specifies CASSQSGGSGNTIYF.

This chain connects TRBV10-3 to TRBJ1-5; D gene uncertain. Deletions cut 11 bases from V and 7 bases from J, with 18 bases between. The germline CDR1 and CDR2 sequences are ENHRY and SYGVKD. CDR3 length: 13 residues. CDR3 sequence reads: CASWEGRIQPQHF. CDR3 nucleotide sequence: TGTGCCTCCTGGGAAGGGAGGATCCAGCCCCAGCATTTT.

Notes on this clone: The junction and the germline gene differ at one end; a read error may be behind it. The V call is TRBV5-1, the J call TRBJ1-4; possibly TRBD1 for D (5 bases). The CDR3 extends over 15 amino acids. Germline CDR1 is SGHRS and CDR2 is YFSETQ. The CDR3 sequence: CASSRGLSGHENLFF. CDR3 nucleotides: TGCGCCAGCAGCCGAGGGCTATCGGGGCATGAAAACCTGTTTTTT.

CDR3 nucleotides: TGTGCCAGCAGCTTAGATCCACGGGTGGGTTCCTACGAGCAGTACTTC. Its translation is CASSLDPRVGSYEQYF. The chain uses TRBV11-2 and TRBJ2-7; D ambiguous. The CDR3 consists of 16 residues. The ends were cut back, 0 bases at V and 1 base at J, with 13 bases in the middle. Germline V lookup: CDR1 SGHAT, CDR2 FQNNGV.

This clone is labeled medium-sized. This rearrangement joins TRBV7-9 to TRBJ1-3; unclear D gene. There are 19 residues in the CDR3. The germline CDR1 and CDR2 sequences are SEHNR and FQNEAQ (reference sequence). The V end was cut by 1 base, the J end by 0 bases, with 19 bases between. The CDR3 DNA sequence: TGTGCCAGCAGCTTAGGATTCCCCAGTCCCATGGGCTCTGGAAACACCATATATTTT. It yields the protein CASSLGFPSPMGSGNTIYF. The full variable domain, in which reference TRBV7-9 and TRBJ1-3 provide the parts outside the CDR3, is DTGVSQNPRHKITKRGQNVTFRCDPISEHNRLYWYRQTLGQGPEFLTYFQNEAQLEKSRLLSDRFSAERPKGSFSTLEIQRTEQGDSAMYLCASSLGFPSPMGSGNTIYFGEGSWLTVV.

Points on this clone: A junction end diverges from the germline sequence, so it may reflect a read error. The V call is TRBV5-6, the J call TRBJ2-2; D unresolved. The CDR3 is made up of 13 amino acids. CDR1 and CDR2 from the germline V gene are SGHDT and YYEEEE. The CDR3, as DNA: TGTGCCAGCACCTTGGAGTGGGCCGGGGAGCTGTTTTTT. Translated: CASTLEWAGELFF.

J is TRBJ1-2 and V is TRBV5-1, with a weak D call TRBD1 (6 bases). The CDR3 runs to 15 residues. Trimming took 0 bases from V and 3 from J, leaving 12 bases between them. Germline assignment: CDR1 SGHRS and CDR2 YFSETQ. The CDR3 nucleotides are TGCGCCAGCAGCTTGGAGGGGGGAACGGACTATGGCTACACCTTC. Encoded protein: CASSLEGGTDYGYTF.

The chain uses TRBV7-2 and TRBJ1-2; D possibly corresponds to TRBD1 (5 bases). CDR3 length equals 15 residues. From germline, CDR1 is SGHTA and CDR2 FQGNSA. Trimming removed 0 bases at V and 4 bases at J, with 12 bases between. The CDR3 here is CASSLAGAEGYGYTF. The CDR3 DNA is TGTGCCAGCAGCTTAGCAGGGGCTGAGGGCTATGGCTACACCTTC.

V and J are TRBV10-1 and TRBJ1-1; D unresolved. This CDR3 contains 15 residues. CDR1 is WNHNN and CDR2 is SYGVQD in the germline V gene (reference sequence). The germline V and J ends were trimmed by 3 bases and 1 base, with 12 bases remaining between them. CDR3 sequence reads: CASSDLGVTNTEAFF. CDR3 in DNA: TGCGCCAGCAGTGATCTCGGGGTGACGAACACTGAAGCTTTCTTT.

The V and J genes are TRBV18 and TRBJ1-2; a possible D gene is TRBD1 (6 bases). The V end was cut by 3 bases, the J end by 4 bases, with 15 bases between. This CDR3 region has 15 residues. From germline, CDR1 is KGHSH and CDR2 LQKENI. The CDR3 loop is CASSPGQSAGYGYTF. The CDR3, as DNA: TGTGCCAGCTCACCCGGACAGTCCGCGGGCTATGGCTACACCTTC. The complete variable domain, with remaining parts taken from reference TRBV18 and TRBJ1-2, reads NAGVMQNPRHLVRRRGQEARLRCSPMKGHSHVYWYRQLPEEGLKFMVYLQKENIIDESGMPKERFSAEFPKEGPSILRIQQVVRGDSAAYFCASSPGQSAGYGYTFGSGTRLTVV.

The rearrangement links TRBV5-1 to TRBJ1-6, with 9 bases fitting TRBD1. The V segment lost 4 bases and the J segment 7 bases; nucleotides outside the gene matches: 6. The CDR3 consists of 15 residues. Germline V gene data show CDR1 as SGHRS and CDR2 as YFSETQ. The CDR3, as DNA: TGCGCCAGCAGCGCAGCGGGACAGGGAAATTCACCCCTCCACTTT. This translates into CASSAAGQGNSPLHF.

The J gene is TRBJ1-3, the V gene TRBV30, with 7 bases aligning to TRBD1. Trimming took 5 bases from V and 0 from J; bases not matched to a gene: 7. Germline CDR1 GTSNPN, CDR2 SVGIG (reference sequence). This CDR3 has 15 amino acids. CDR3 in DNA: TGTGCCTGGGACGGAGGGGGCTTCTCTGGAAACACCATATATTTT. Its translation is CAWDGGGFSGNTIYF.

CDR3 loop: CSVFNTGELFF. The CDR3 nucleotides are TGCAGCGTTTTCAACACCGGGGAGCTGTTTTTT. The J gene is TRBJ2-2, the V gene TRBV29-1; D unresolved. The CDR3 extends over 11 amino acids. Germline V gene sequence: CDR1 SQVTM, CDR2 ANQGSEA. With 5 bases removed from V and 2 bases from J, the gap between germline ends came to 3 bases.

For the CDR3, the DNA is TGTGCCAGCAGTGGGGAGCGGGGGGGTTCAGAGACCCAGTACTTC. Encoded protein: CASSGERGGSETQYF. The chain is built from TRBV2 and TRBJ2-5; TRBD2 agrees at 10 bases. The germline V gene has CDR1 SNHLY and CDR2 FYNNEI. V was pared by 4 bases and J by 4 bases, with 6 bases of the junction left unmatched. This CDR3 has 15 residues.

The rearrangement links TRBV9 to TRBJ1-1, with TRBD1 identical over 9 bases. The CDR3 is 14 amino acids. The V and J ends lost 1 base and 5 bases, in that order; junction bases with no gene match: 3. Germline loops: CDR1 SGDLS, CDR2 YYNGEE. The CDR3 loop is CASSVLGQGTEAFF. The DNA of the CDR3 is TGTGCCAGCAGCGTACTCGGACAGGGGACTGAAGCTTTCTTT.

CDR3 nucleotides: TGTGCCAGCTCACCAGAGGGACTAGCGGGGGGACTCACAGATACGCAGTATTTT. This sequence encodes CASSPEGLAGGLTDTQYF. V usage is TRBV18 and J usage is TRBJ2-3; 15 bases agree with TRBD2. Trimming at V came to 2 bases and at J to 2 bases, leaving 5 bases not matched to a gene. Looked up from germline, CDR1 is KGHSH and CDR2 is LQKENI. The CDR3 runs to 18 residues.

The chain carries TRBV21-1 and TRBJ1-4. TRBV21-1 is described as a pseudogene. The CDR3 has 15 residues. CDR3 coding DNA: TGTGCCAGCAGCAAAGGTGGTGGGGACTGCGAAAAACTGTTTTTT. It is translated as CASSKGGGDCEKLFF.